The 5 T cell receptor beta chains below all came from one sample that was sequenced in a study of early T cells in non-severe SARS-CoV-2 infection. TCRdb fed the 5' RACE reads into MiXCR, producing one record per CDR3 protein. The table shows 88,000 or so distinct CDR3 sequences, with more than 13% occurring only once. Sequencing was carried out using whole blood. The source is an adult who was a healthcare worker with PCR-confirmed SARS-CoV-2 infection or an uninfected control (not recorded which).

The chain employs TRBV29-1 and TRBJ1-1, with D possibly matching TRBD1 (6 bases). Trimming pared 6 bases from V and 5 bases from J, leaving 10 bases between. The CDR3 totals 11 residues. Germline V gene lookup returns CDR1 SQVTM and CDR2 ANQGSEA. In DNA form, the CDR3 reads TGCAGCGTCAAGGGGGGGACTGAAGCTTTCTTT. Residues: CSVKGGTEAFF.

The table lists this clonotype with a few counts. The rearrangement uses TRBV15 and TRBJ2-3; possible D gene TRBD2, 5 bases. CDR3 length: 13 residues. The V end was cut by 8 bases, the J end by 1 base, with 10 bases between. Germline V gene data show CDR1 as LNHNV and CDR2 as YYDKDF (reference sequence). The CDR3 loop is CATLSGRTDTQYF. The CDR3 bases are TGTGCCACCTTGAGCGGACGCACAGATACGCAGTATTTT.

In its sample, this clonotype was seen a few times. The chain carries TRBV10-3 and TRBJ2-1, with D perhaps TRBD1 (6 bases). V lost 8 bases and J lost 8, with 16 bases in between. Germline V gene sequence: CDR1 ENHRY, CDR2 SYGVKD. This CDR3 spans 13 amino acids. The CDR3 sequence: CAIGLNREDEQFF. Written as DNA, the CDR3 is TGTGCCATCGGCCTAAACAGGGAAGATGAGCAGTTCTTC.

This clonotype was detected many times. This sequence joins TRBV20-1 and TRBJ2-3; 9 bases line up with TRBD2. The germline V gene encodes CDR1 DFQATT and CDR2 SNEGSKA (reference sequence). V shed 5 bases and J 5 bases; nucleotides not matched to a gene: 8. This CDR3 has 14 residues. CDR3 loop: CSAFSGSRVDTQYF. The CDR3 region has the DNA TGCAGTGCTTTTAGCGGGAGTCGCGTAGATACGCAGTATTTT.

This clonotype has ten or more counts. CDR3 protein: CASSYPGQGSESPLHF. The CDR3 region has the DNA TGTGCCAGCAGTTACCCTGGACAGGGGTCAGAATCACCCCTCCACTTT. V gene TRBV28 combines with J gene TRBJ1-6; 9 bases are shared with TRBD1. Trimming cost V 4 bases and J 10 bases; bases outside gene matches: 11. This CDR3 comprises 16 residues. Per the germline V gene, CDR1 is MDHEN and CDR2 is SYDVKM.